This is a list of T cell receptor beta chains from one sample in a study of beta chain features in type 1 diabetes. Using immunoSEQ multiplex PCR, the repertoire was profiled, and TCRdb retains in-frame clones only, with some absent. This table holds 150,000 to 200,000 clones, 8% to 9.5% found once. Sequencing input: central memory CD4+ T cells from blood. These TCRs come from a woman between 18 and 29 years old with type 1 diabetes. The CDR3 runs from the conserved cysteine through the conserved F or W. The D gene is left open where the match is weak. Size tells how often a clone was seen (once, few, many) or the class of an expanded clone, and some rows leave it out.

v_call	clone_size	j_call	d_call	cdr3_nt	cdr3_aa
TRBV7-2	NA	TRBJ2-7	NA	TGTGCCAGCAGCTCGGACACTTACGAGCAGTACTTC	CASSSDTYEQYF
TRBV5-4	NA	TRBJ2-7	TRBD2	TGTGCCAGCAGCTTGGGGGAGGGCCGCGAGCAGTACTTC	CASSLGEGREQYF
TRBV29-1	few	TRBJ1-2	NA	TGCAGCGCAGCGACAGCTAACTATGGCTACACCTTC	CSAATANYGYTF
TRBV5-1	NA	TRBJ2-5	TRBD2	TGCGCCAGCAGTATAGCGGGGGGATATCAAGAGACCCAGTACTTC	CASSIAGGYQETQYF
TRBV6-1	few	TRBJ2-7	TRBD2	TGTGCCAGCAGGAAGAGCGGGGCCTACGAGCAGTACTTC	CASRKSGAYEQYF
TRBV19	few	TRBJ2-4	TRBD2	TGTGCCAGTAGTCCGATAGCGGGGCGGATTCAGTACTTC	CASSPIAGRIQYF
TRBV28	few	TRBJ2-1	TRBD1	TGTGCCAGCAGTCCGCGCCTGGGACAGGGTGGGAACTACAATGAGCAGTTCTTC	CASSPRLGQGGNYNEQFF
TRBV9	NA	TRBJ1-2	NA	TGTGCCAGCAGCGATGTCGGTGGAAGGGGTCCCCCTAACTATGGCTACACCTTC	CASSDVGGRGPPNYGYTF
TRBV10-2	NA	TRBJ1-1	TRBD1	TGCGCCAGCAGGGGACAGATGAACACTGAAGCTTTCTTT	CASRGQMNTEAFF
TRBV5-1	NA	TRBJ2-5	NA	TGCGCCAGCAGCGGCGGGTTGGAGACCCAGTACTTC	CASSGGLETQYF
TRBV28	few	TRBJ2-7	NA	TGTGCCAGCAGTTTTCCGGGTTCCTACGAGCAGTACTTC	CASSFPGSYEQYF
TRBV7-2	NA	TRBJ2-4	TRBD2	TGTGCCAGCATTCCGCCCCGCGGGGGGGCCCACATTCAGTACTTC	CASIPPRGGAHIQYF
TRBV11-2	few	TRBJ1-6	NA	TGTGCCAGCAGCCTCAACCCCGGAGATAATTCACCCCTCCACTTT	CASSLNPGDNSPLHF
TRBV7-9	NA	TRBJ1-4	TRBD1	TGTGCCAGCAGCACCGACAGGGGTAATGAAAAACTGTTTTTT	CASSTDRGNEKLFF
TRBV5-1	few	TRBJ2-3	TRBD2	TGCGCCAGCAGCTTGGCGGCTAGCGGGAACACAGATACGCAGTATTTT	CASSLAASGNTDTQYF
TRBV18	few	TRBJ2-7	TRBD1	TGTGCCAGCTCAGAGAGACAGGGCTACGAGCAGTACTTC	CASSERQGYEQYF
TRBV6-6	NA	TRBJ2-1	TRBD2	TGTGCCAGCATGGGGGAGGGATCCTACAATGAGCAGTTCTTC	CASMGEGSYNEQFF
TRBV7-9	few	TRBJ2-7	TRBD2	TGTGCCAGCCGATTAGCGGGAGGGGACGAGCAGTACTTC	CASRLAGGDEQYF
TRBV4-3	NA	TRBJ2-1	TRBD2	TGCGCCAGCAGCCAGTTCGAAGCGGGGGGTTACAATGAGCAGTTCTTC	CASSQFEAGGYNEQFF
TRBV28	NA	TRBJ2-5	TRBD1	TGTGCCAGCAGTTCCGGACAGGAAGAGACCCAGTACTTC	CASSSGQEETQYF
TRBV18	NA	TRBJ2-1	NA	TGTGCCAGCTCGCTGGAACCCCACCGACGGGGTGAGCAGTTCTTC	CASSLEPHRRGEQFF
TRBV21-1	few	TRBJ1-2	NA	TGTGCCAGACTCGAAAAAGACAGACAGATCAATGGCTACACCTTC	CARLEKDRQINGYTF